This T cell receptor beta chain derives from a study of shared clonotypes between healthy human individuals (dated by TCRdb to 2018 to 2020). Regarding the research as a whole: The cohort comprised a couple of women and a few men aged 18 to 49 years. For each donor, CD4 naive and CD4 memory were each run on three plates, CD8 naive on two plates, and CD8 memory on one plate. To estimate repertoire size and how much clonotypes are shared between individuals, the study performed deep sequencing of blood TCR repertoires from roughly five healthy adults. Different laboratories and diverse techniques were used to prepare libraries and sequence TCR repertoires, to increase sequencing depth and limit assay-specific biases. Each donor's leukapheresis produced roughly between roughly 0.94 and 9.5 billion PBMCs.

What the study reported, not specific to this receptor: Pairwise subsampling led to the expectation that sequencing depth would affect the degree of clonotype sharing among donors. Sampling was restricted to blood, and TCR repertoires in tissue are likely to differ from TCR repertoires in blood. Estimated clonotype richness was generally larger for naive than for memory subsets. Because the study included a small number of donors, the genetic and exposure-history diversity represented was limited. Clonotypes shared by all four sorted-subset donors showed higher generation probabilities than non-shared clonotypes. Incomplete sequencing was indicated by rarefaction of sorted-subset datasets, despite the large sequencing depth. When a few donors were compared, the shared fraction of clonotypes was approximately 5% for naive CD4, 3.5% to 4% for naive CD8, roughly 2.3% for memory CD4, and less than 0.5% for memory CD8.

The donors were healthy, HIV-negative adults who had no recently reported acute infections or vaccinations. Every donor was a Caucasian adult residing in Nashville, Tennessee, USA. CD4+ T cells were enriched by magnetic negative selection, after which naive cells were positively selected on CD45RA and the negative fraction was taken as the memory subset. After blood collection by leukapheresis, PBMCs were isolated using Ficoll-Histopaque density gradient centrifugation and then cryopreserved in the vapor phase of liquid nitrogen. Analytical flow cytometry was used to check the purity and quantity of each magnetically sorted T cell population. From each sorted fraction, genomic DNA was isolated and quantified by UV absorbance on a Nanodrop 2000c. TCR CDR3 regions were amplified from genomic DNA by multiplex PCR using the deep immunoSEQ assay. Extracted genomic DNA from each cell subset was spread evenly across all wells of several immunoSEQ 96-well plates, with each plate serving as a replicate. Each replicate PCR for sorted subsets received approximately 200 ng genomic DNA, equal to tens of thousands of T cell genomes. Purified libraries were measured with a Qubit 3.0 fluorometer, size-checked on a Bioanalyzer 2100, and measured again with the KAPA Library Quantification kit. A separate single-read 150-cycle Illumina NextSeq 550 flow cell was used to sequence each immunoSEQ 96-well plate. In the paper's pipeline: Because the immunoSEQ output held only junctional sequences and lacked quality scores, the filtering could not match the filtering applied to full-length reads. To assign V/J genes and CDR3, sequences were annotated using PyIR, a Python wrapper for IgBLAST v1.9, with IMGT germline references. Reads were filtered out if the reads had weak V/J assignments (E-value above 1e-6), no CDR3, stop codons, out-of-frame junctions, or ambiguous translated residues. A V3J clonotype was defined by an identical inferred V gene, J gene, and CDR3 amino acid sequence. Percentage overlap between repertoires was calculated by dividing the number of shared unique clonotypes by the size of the smaller repertoire. Richness of each repertoire was evaluated using RTK rarefaction, the Chao1 estimator, and Recon v2.1 estimates of unobserved clonotypes. Generation probabilities were computed with OLGA for all TCRbeta clonotypes obtained by the gDNA method from a handful of donors. Drawn from immuneACCESS, this table holds only the in-frame rearrangements with V and J called that TCRdb kept. Clones are partly lost; checked studies trace under half to an unresolved V gene and leave the rest unexplained. From that table come the V and J calls and clone size; the DNA was used to work out D and trimming. The sample table contains fewer than 200,000 clones; only one count was recorded for roughly 91% of them. About 0.07% of the sample rests with the top ten.

Notes on this clone: Its antigen remains unidentified. Per-base quality was not reported, and no clone a single base away is much larger than it.

Sequencing input: naive CD4+ T cells sorted from blood. Per the publication, the cell subset or site label means: CD45RA+ positively selected. The TCR sequence derives from a woman in her twenties or thirties in good health.

The CDR3 corresponds to CASSSPERDRTYEQYF. The bases read TGCGCCAGCAGCTCCCCGGAGCGGGACCGAACCTACGAGCAGTACTTC. The chain joins TRBV4-1 to TRBJ2-7; TRBD2 lines up with 7 middle nucleotides. CDR1 and CDR2, looked up from the germline V gene, are MGHRA and YSYEKL. The CDR3 goes from the cysteine to the phenylalanine over 16 residues. This entry keeps only the CDR3 DNA: 48 bases, framed from base 1. V is cut back by 5 bases and J by 2 bases, with 12 bases in the junction unmatched.